This T cell receptor (beta chain) was identified in a study of blood T cell repertoires in COVID-19 (dated by TCRdb to 2019 to 2021). At the level of the whole study: Collaborator samples came from the United States, Italy and Spain and covered acute and convalescent phases of COVID-19. Subjects who had been exposed to COVID-19, were actively infected with it, or had recovered from it provided the deeply sampled blood TCRbeta repertoires that made up the dataset. HLA class I and class II types, where available, came from metadata supplied by the sample provider rather than from assay-based typing. Samples were obtained from the ongoing ImmuneRACE study (first 160 participants) and from about 1,300 subjects provided by 6 global collaborators. Nearly every sample came with metadata listing a de-identified subject ID, COVID-19 status, age in years and sex. A freely available public database, intended as a resource for researchers studying the immune response to SARS-CoV-2, is where the repertoires were released. The prospective study material was composed of cDNA or gDNA derived from T cells, B-cell-depleted T cells, or PBMCs. Here is what the overall study found, with its caveats: How much clinical and demographic metadata was included differed by source and by participant, and the metadata was provided uncurated.

Each collaborating institution followed its own protocols to collect whole blood in K2EDTA tubes. For TCRbeta analysis, collaborator samples were shipped as frozen whole blood, as isolated PBMCs, or as DNA extracted from either sample type. With respect to this clone: What antigen it recognizes has not been identified. Base qualities are not recorded, but no much larger clone differs from it by a single base.

Its CDR3 holds 16 amino acids, cysteine through phenylalanine. Only CDR3 DNA is held: 48 bases, read in frame from base 1. Sequences MNHEY (CDR1) and SVGEGT (CDR2) are obtained from the germline V gene. V sheds 6 bases and J sheds 1 base, leaving 15 bases between their ends. TCRbeta CDR3 regions were amplified from genomic DNA by means of the immunoSEQ Assay, a bias-controlled multiplex PCR. From the authors' description of their analysis: Nucleated cell counts per sample were estimated from amplification of reference gene primers within the assay. To quantify the absolute abundance of each unique TCRbeta CDR3 rearrangement, sequence reads were collapsed and filtered. For each sample, productive Simpson clonality was calculated as the square root of Simpson's diversity index across productive rearrangements. TCRdb's version of the immuneACCESS table is confined to in-frame rearrangements and falls short of the full clone set. An unresolved V gene accounts for under half of the shortfall where checked; the remainder is of unknown origin. The V and J calls and clone size come from that table; D and trimming were worked out from the DNA. The table for this sample lists 150,000 to 200,000 clones; about 85% of them were counted only once. The ten largest clones add up to roughly 2% of the sample.

Recombination connected TRBV6-2 or TRBV6-3 to TRBJ2-2; a tentative D call is TRBD2 (7 bases match). Sequenced: peripheral blood. This TCR was recovered from a man between 65 and 80 years old with active or convalescent COVID-19. The nucleotide sequence is given as TGTGCCAGCAGCCGCGGCGGGGGCTTGAACACCGGGGAGCTGTTTTTT. It encodes CASSRGGGLNTGELFF.